Detailed here is one T cell receptor (beta chain). Its cognate antigen is unknown. Germline CDR1 MNHEY, CDR2 SVGAGI. The V end lost 6 bases, the J end lost 1 base, and 13 bases lay between the germline ends. This CDR3 has 14 residues. The method was immunoSEQ multiplex PCR; TCRdb's version includes in-frame clones alone and lacks a portion of them. The sample yields under 35,000 clones, roughly 77% seen once. The data originate from a study of STAT5B mutations in CD4+ large granular lymphocyte leukemia. Study information: Among healthy donors, a particular HLA allele went with more CDR3 'QG' motifs.

Broader study findings: Patient CD4-sorted repertoires stayed more clonal than healthy ones after leukemic-clone removal.

The sample taken for sequencing was CD4+ T cells from blood buffy coats. The chain couples TRBV6-5 to TRBJ2-7, with D possibly being TRBD1 (5 bases). The clonotype was recovered from a human donor in good health. The CDR3 nucleotides read TGTGCCAGCAGACTGGGGCCCGTATCCTACGAGCAGTACTTC. This gives the protein CASRLGPVSYEQYF.